This entry is about one T cell receptor (beta chain). Antigen specificity is unknown. This entry belongs to a study of post-analysis software for immune sequencing data. Regarding the study as a whole: A handful of TRBV segments, including TRBV5-6, TRBV5-1 and TRBV20-1, were more frequent in patients than controls.

Germline V gives CDR1 SQVTM, CDR2 ANQGSEA. The CDR3 is made up of 12 amino acids. V dropped 5 bases and J dropped 2 bases, with 7 bases sitting between them. Every TCR beta cDNA library bore unique molecular identifiers. TCRdb redid the calling of the PCR reads with MiXCR, one entry per CDR3 protein. Found here are about 540,000 distinct CDR3 sequences, 34% of them singletons; the top ten hold approximately 6%. The chain is built from TRBV29-1 and TRBJ1-5; no reliable D call. The clonotype comes from a girl aged 2-17 years with multiple sclerosis. Source material: blood. The chain's CDR3 is CSVLLGNQPQHF. In nucleotides, the CDR3 is TGCAGCGTTCTACTGGGCAATCAGCCCCAGCATTTT.